The next 21 T cell receptor beta chains were all read from a single sample in a study of blood T cell repertoires in COVID-19. The assay was immunoSEQ multiplex PCR, and TCRdb's table has in-frame clones only and misses some. The repertoire consists of some 150,000 clones, with 65% to 85% occurring once and the leading ten covering approximately 3.8%. Material: peripheral blood. All receptors come from a woman aged 60-75 years with acute or convalescent COVID-19.

The rearrangement uses TRBV14 and TRBJ2-7; the match to TRBD2 covers 13 bases. This CDR3 comprises 16 residues. CDR1 is SGHDN, CDR2 FVKESK, per germline. The V gene end was trimmed by 5 bases and the J gene end by 5 bases; junction bases not matched to a gene: 9. The CDR3, as DNA: TGTGCCAGCAGCAGTACTAGCGGGAGGGCCTATGACGAGCAGTACTTC. This sequence encodes CASSSTSGRAYDEQYF.

The chain joins TRBV13 to TRBJ1-1; the D is unclear. This CDR3 comprises 15 residues. Trimming shortened V by 0 bases and J by 3 bases, and 11 bases separated the two germline ends. Germline V gene sequence: CDR1 PRHDT, CDR2 FYEKMQ (reference sequence). For the CDR3, the DNA is TGTGCCAGCAGCTTAGGTCTCGAGGGAGACACTGAAGCTTTCTTT. It codes for CASSLGLEGDTEAFF.

V and J are TRBV5-1 and TRBJ1-2; the D is unclear. Germline CDR1 reads SGHRS; CDR2 reads YFSETQ. The CDR3 runs to 12 residues. Trimming stripped 4 bases from V and 4 bases from J, with 8 bases between. The CDR3 is CASSEGVYGYTF. The CDR3 DNA sequence: TGCGCCAGCAGCGAGGGAGTCTATGGCTACACCTTC. Full variable domain (missing parts from reference TRBV5-1 and TRBJ1-2): KAGVTQTPRYLIKTRGQQVTLSCSPISGHRSVSWYQQTPGQGLQFLFEYFSETQRNKGNFPGRFSGRQFSNSRSEMNVSTLELGDSALYLCASSEGVYGYTFGSGTRLTVV.

The rearrangement joins TRBV29-1 to TRBJ1-4, with 10 bases matching TRBD1. The V gene's germline CDR1 is SQVTM and CDR2 ANQGSEA. This CDR3 is built from 14 residues. The trim removed 4 bases at V and 6 bases at J, leaving 5 bases unmatched. This chain's CDR3 is CSVAGQGGDEKLFF. The CDR3 DNA follows: TGCAGCGTTGCAGGACAGGGGGGGGATGAAAAACTGTTTTTT.

V is TRBV6-2 or TRBV6-3 and J is TRBJ2-1; TRBD2 matches at 7 bases. CDR3 length equals 16 residues. Germline V gene data show CDR1 as MNHEY and CDR2 as SVGEGT. The ends lost 0 bases at V and 7 bases at J; junction bases unmatched: 9. CDR3 nucleotide sequence: TGTGCCAGCAGTTACTCGATGATCTTCGGGGGGAATGAGCAGTTCTTC. It encodes CASSYSMIFGGNEQFF.

The CDR3 DNA is TGTGCCAGCAGGTCAGCGGGAGGGCGTTACAATGAGCAGTTCTTC. Translation: CASRSAGGRYNEQFF. The genes are TRBV5-4 and TRBJ2-1, with 10 nucleotides matching TRBD2. This CDR3 is built from 15 residues. Germline-derived CDR1 and CDR2 are SGHNT and YYREEE (reference sequence). V gave up 5 bases and J gave up 4 bases; unmatched junction bases: 6.

This clone was seen more than once but under ten times. J is TRBJ2-1 and V is TRBV4-3; no clear D. Germline V gives CDR1 LGHNA, CDR2 YSLEER. CDR3 length: 13 amino acids. V lost 0 bases to trimming and J lost 5 bases, with 5 bases between them. This chain's CDR3 is CASSQERNNEQFF. The CDR3, as DNA: TGCGCCAGCAGCCAAGAGAGGAACAATGAGCAGTTCTTC.

This chain uses TRBV21-1 with TRBJ2-1; TRBD2, the table's D call, lacks a check against the DNA. TRBV21-1 is a known pseudogene. This CDR3 region has 16 residues. DNA for the CDR3: TGTGCCAGCCTATCTAGTGATGGTAAATCCTACAATGAGCAGTTCTTC. Translation gives CASLSSDGKSYNEQFF.

This clone appeared a few times. J is TRBJ1-2 and V is TRBV21-1. TRBV21-1 represents a pseudogene. The CDR3 has 14 residues. CDR3 in amino acids: CASSKDIVNYGYTF. The CDR3 nucleotides read TGTGCCAGCAGCAAAGATATAGTTAACTATGGCTACACCTTC.

The rearrangement uses TRBV28 and TRBJ2-7; 8 positions match TRBD2. There are 17 residues in the CDR3. Germline CDR1 reads MDHEN; CDR2 reads SYDVKM. With V trimmed by 7 bases and J by 0 bases, 14 bases remained unmatched. CDR3 protein: CASITGRARKGSYEQYF. The CDR3 nucleotides read TGTGCCAGCATTACCGGGAGGGCCCGCAAGGGCTCCTACGAGCAGTACTTC.

This chain uses TRBV27 with TRBJ2-1, with 15 bases lining up with TRBD2. J gave up 7 bases and V 5 bases, and 3 bases lay outside the gene matches. The CDR3 has 15 residues. Germline CDR1 is MNHEY and CDR2 is SMNVEV (reference sequence). CDR3 loop: CASSLGTSGRNEQFF. CDR3 in DNA: TGTGCCAGCAGTCTAGGGACTAGCGGGAGGAATGAGCAGTTCTTC.

The gene calls are TRBV13 and TRBJ1-6; 7 positions agree with TRBD1. CDR3 size: 15 residues. The ends lost 2 bases at V and 5 bases at J; junction bases unmatched: 3. Germline V CDR1 and CDR2: PRHDT, FYEKMQ (reference sequence). Here the CDR3 DNA reads TGTGCCAGCAGCTTAACCGGGACAGATAATTCACCCCTCCACTTT. Its translation: CASSLTGTDNSPLHF.

This clone has only a few counts. This CDR3 reads CASSPTQGADKLFF. The CDR3 DNA reads as TGCGCCAGCAGCCCCACACAGGGGGCGGACAAACTGTTTTTT. The rearrangement joins TRBV4-3 to TRBJ1-4; 9 nucleotides match TRBD1. The V segment lost 4 bases and the J segment 11 bases; nucleotides outside the gene matches: 8. Germline V gene data show CDR1 as LGHNA and CDR2 as YSLEER. The CDR3 is made up of 14 amino acids.

This sequence joins TRBV5-4 and TRBJ1-2; D unresolved. V was pared by 6 bases and J by 6 bases, with 21 bases between. Germline V gene sequence: CDR1 SGHNT, CDR2 YYREEE (reference sequence). The CDR3 is made up of 15 amino acids. This CDR3 reads CASTPNPGKGDGYTF. The CDR3 bases are TGTGCCAGCACCCCCAACCCGGGGAAGGGCGATGGCTACACCTTC.

The V and J genes are TRBV7-3 and TRBJ2-1, with TRBD2 matching over 9 bases. V lost 2 bases and J lost 8; bases outside the gene matches: 1. The CDR3 extends over 13 amino acids. Looked up from germline, CDR1 is SGHTA and CDR2 is FQGTGA. CDR3 in amino acids: CASSLGTSHEQFF. The CDR3 bases are TGTGCCAGCAGCTTAGGGACTAGCCATGAGCAGTTCTTC.

The chain links TRBV19 to TRBJ1-1, with no clear D. Germline CDR1 and CDR2: LNHDA and SQIVND (reference sequence). The CDR3 covers 14 residues. V lost 3 bases to trimming and J lost 5 bases, with 13 bases between them. The DNA of the CDR3 is TGTGCCAGTAGTATGAGGGAAGGAAATACTGAAGCTTTCTTT. Translation gives CASSMREGNTEAFF.

This clone has only one observation. The chain uses TRBV4-2 and TRBJ1-4, with 8 bases lining up with TRBD1. CDR1 and CDR2 from the germline V gene are LGHNA and YNFKEQ. V shed 4 bases and J 7 bases; nucleotides not matched to a gene: 5. The CDR3 covers 14 residues. CDR3 sequence: CASSPTGGSEKLFF. The CDR3 nucleotides are TGTGCCAGCAGCCCTACAGGGGGTTCTGAAAAACTGTTTTTT.

A few counts support this clone. This chain links TRBV6-6 with TRBJ1-1, with D possibly being TRBD1 (6 bases). Trimming cost V 8 bases and J 2 bases, with 15 bases left between them. This CDR3 comprises 14 residues. CDR1 and CDR2 from the germline V gene are MNHNY and SVGAGI (reference sequence). The CDR3 coding sequence is TGTGCCAGCGAGCCATCGGACAGAAACACTGAAGCTTTCTTT. Translated, it gives CASEPSDRNTEAFF.

The rearrangement links TRBV3-1 (or the pseudogene TRBV3-2) to TRBJ1-1; D unclear. Germline assignment: CDR1 LGHDT and CDR2 YNNKEL (reference sequence). CDR3 size: 13 residues. The ends were cut back, 4 bases at V and 5 bases at J, with 11 bases in the middle. CDR3 nucleotide sequence: TGTGCCAGCAGCCTATCTTGGGAGACTGAAGCTTTCTTT. This sequence encodes CASSLSWETEAFF.

V usage is TRBV6-5 and J usage is TRBJ1-2, with D maybe TRBD1 (5 bases). The CDR3 length is 15 residues. In germline, CDR1 is MNHEY, CDR2 SVGAGI. V was pared by 0 bases and J by 4 bases, with 12 bases between. The CDR3 DNA reads TGTGCCAGCAGTTACTCTCGCGGACAAGCCTATGGCTACACCTTC. Amino acids: CASSYSRGQAYGYTF.

The rearrangement joins TRBV28 to TRBJ2-7; a possible D gene is TRBD1 (6 bases). The CDR3 covers 13 residues. With 6 bases removed from V and 3 bases from J, the gap between germline ends came to 12 bases. The germline V gene has CDR1 MDHEN and CDR2 SYDVKM. In DNA, the CDR3 is TGTGCCAGCAGCGGACAGACCTACTACGAGCAGTACTTC. Its translation is CASSGQTYYEQYF. The whole variable domain, filled in from reference TRBV28 and TRBJ2-7, reads DVKVTQSSRYLVKRTGEKVFLECVQDMDHENMFWYRQDPGLGLRLIYFSYDVKMKEKGDIPEGYSVSREKKERFSLILESASTNQTSMYLCASSGQTYYEQYFGPGTRLTVT.